One sample yielded the 27 T cell receptor beta chains listed below, sequenced in a study of T cell responses to AZD1222 COVID-19 vaccine. Profiling relied on immunoSEQ multiplex PCR, and the TCRdb table lists in-frame clones only, not all of them. The sample lists about 130,000 clones; approximately 88% were seen once. Material: peripheral blood, obtained on day 0 of AZD1222 vaccination. Every receptor here comes from an adult in good health.

The chain recombines TRBV30 with TRBJ1-5; no firm D call. CDR1 and CDR2 (germline): GTSNPN, SVGIG (reference sequence). The CDR3 runs to 13 residues. V was trimmed by 2 bases and J by 3 bases, leaving 8 bases between them. The CDR3, as DNA: TGTGCCTGGAGTTCAGGTTCCAATCAGCCCCAGCATTTT. Its protein is CAWSSGSNQPQHF.

V and J are TRBV18 and TRBJ2-4; 11 nucleotides agree with TRBD1. Germline CDR1 reads KGHSH; CDR2 reads LQKENI. Trimming cost V 0 bases and J 8 bases; bases outside gene matches: 0. The CDR3 has 14 amino acids. CDR3 sequence (DNA): TGTGCCAGCTCACCACCGGGACAGGGGGACATTCAGTACTTC. Protein product: CASSPPGQGDIQYF.

The chain uses TRBV5-1 and TRBJ2-6; possibly TRBD1 for D (5 bases). V was pared by 5 bases and J by 0 bases, with 12 bases between. The CDR3 length is 16 residues. The germline V gene has CDR1 SGHRS and CDR2 YFSETQ. CDR3 DNA sequence: TGCGCCAGCAGTTATAGGGGTTCCTCTGGGGCCAACGTCCTGACTTTC. Translating gives CASSYRGSSGANVLTF.

The CDR3 here is CASSVPRVREQFF. Here the CDR3 DNA reads TGTGCCAGCAGCGTTCCCAGGGTGCGTGAGCAGTTCTTC. The chain joins TRBV2 to TRBJ2-1, with D perhaps matching TRBD1 (5 bases). CDR3 length: 13 residues. V lost 6 bases, J lost 9 bases, and 15 bases lay in between. Germline V lookup: CDR1 SNHLY, CDR2 FYNNEI.

J is TRBJ2-6 and V is TRBV7-6, with D perhaps TRBD1 or TRBD2 (7 bases each). V lost 4 bases and J lost 3, with 16 bases in between. CDR1 SGHVS and CDR2 FNYEAQ come from the germline V gene. The CDR3 has 17 residues. Here the CDR3 reads CASSSRQGGVGANVLTF. The CDR3 bases are TGTGCCAGCAGCTCCCGGCAGGGGGGGGTTGGGGCCAACGTCCTGACTTTC.

V and J are TRBV20-1 and TRBJ1-5, with 8 bases aligning to TRBD1. Per germline, CDR1 DFQATT and CDR2 SNEGSKA (reference sequence). Trimming removed 3 bases from V and 6 bases from J; junction bases left unmatched: 7. The CDR3 extends over 14 amino acids. CDR3 loop: CSASPGQGRQPQHF. CDR3 in DNA: TGCAGTGCTAGTCCCGGACAGGGCCGTCAGCCCCAGCATTTT.

The chain joins TRBV9 to TRBJ1-2, with D hard to call. This CDR3 is 14 amino acids long. Trimming cost V 4 bases and J 8 bases, with 18 bases left between them. CDR1 and CDR2 from the germline V gene are SGDLS and YYNGEE. Here the CDR3 reads CASSPKVRERGYTF. In DNA form, the CDR3 reads TGTGCCAGCAGCCCCAAGGTGAGAGAACGAGGCTACACCTTC.

This clone was picked up one time. The DNA of the CDR3 is TGTGCCACCGGTCGTGGGCTCTGGTATGGCTACACCTTC. This sequence encodes CATGRGLWYGYTF. The rearrangement uses TRBV5-8 and TRBJ1-2; D uncertain. The CDR3 has 13 residues. The germline V and J ends were trimmed by 9 bases and 5 bases, with 17 bases remaining between them. Germline V gene sequence: CDR1 SGHTS, CDR2 YDEGEE.

This chain links TRBV6-1 with TRBJ2-2, with D possibly being TRBD1 (5 bases). The CDR3 has 14 amino acids. Looked up from germline, CDR1 is MNHNS and CDR2 is SASEGT. Trimming removed 2 bases at V and 4 bases at J, with 8 bases between. The CDR3: CASSEWGPTGELFF. As DNA, the CDR3 is TGTGCCAGCAGTGAATGGGGCCCCACCGGGGAGCTGTTTTTT.

The V gene is TRBV27, the J gene TRBJ1-5; perhaps TRBD1 as D (5 bases). V was pared by 6 bases and J by 9 bases, with 18 bases between. Looked up from germline, CDR1 is MNHEY and CDR2 is SMNVEV (reference sequence). CDR3 size: 14 residues. The CDR3 loop is CASSHRDLGGPQHF. The CDR3 coding sequence is TGTGCCAGCAGCCACCGGGACCTAGGAGGGCCCCAGCATTTT.

V usage is TRBV27 and J usage is TRBJ2-3; 7 nucleotides agree with TRBD2. The CDR3 extends over 15 amino acids. Germline CDR1 and CDR2: MNHEY and SMNVEV (reference sequence). Trimming removed 6 bases from V and 2 bases from J; junction bases left unmatched: 8. The CDR3, as DNA: TGTGCCAGCAGGTGGGACTACCTATCCACAGATACGCAGTATTTT. Protein: CASRWDYLSTDTQYF.

The chain couples TRBV19 to TRBJ2-3; the D call may be TRBD1 or TRBD2 (6 bases each). V lost 2 bases and J lost 6, with 12 bases in between. This CDR3 is 14 amino acids long. CDR1 and CDR2 (germline): LNHDA, SQIVND (reference sequence). The CDR3 DNA sequence: TGTGCCAGTAGTATAAGGGGGGAATCGGATACGCAGTATTTT. Amino acid sequence: CASSIRGESDTQYF.

This chain links TRBV5-1 with TRBJ2-5, with D uncertain. Germline V CDR1 and CDR2: SGHRS, YFSETQ. The V end was cut by 1 base, the J end by 2 bases, with 9 bases between. This CDR3 is 14 amino acids long. In DNA form, the CDR3 reads TGCGCCAGCAGCTTGAGGCATCTACAAGAGACCCAGTACTTC. Its protein product is CASSLRHLQETQYF.

The V and J genes are TRBV19 and TRBJ1-1, with D uncertain. Germline-derived CDR1 and CDR2 are LNHDA and SQIVND (reference sequence). V lost 3 bases and J lost 5, with 16 bases in between. The CDR3 runs to 15 residues. CDR3: CASSIYETIRTEAFF. The CDR3 DNA sequence: TGTGCCAGTAGTATTTATGAGACGATTCGTACTGAAGCTTTCTTT.

The genes are TRBV5-4 and TRBJ2-3; 8 bases agree with TRBD1. J lost 2 bases, V lost 4 bases, and 6 bases had no gene match. The CDR3 consists of 15 residues. The germline V gene has CDR1 SGHNT and CDR2 YYREEE (reference sequence). CDR3 amino acids: CASSKPGQDTDTQYF. CDR3 DNA: TGTGCCAGCAGCAAGCCGGGACAGGACACAGATACGCAGTATTTT.

The V and J genes are TRBV14 and TRBJ1-5, with a weak D call TRBD1 (5 bases). Germline values: CDR1 SGHDN, CDR2 FVKESK. The CDR3 extends over 14 amino acids. V lost 0 bases, J lost 6 bases, and 9 bases lay in between. The DNA for the CDR3 is TGTGCCAGCAGCCAAGATCGGGGGTCTCAGCCCCAGCATTTT. Its translation is CASSQDRGSQPQHF.

The chain joins TRBV9 to TRBJ2-1; D not certain. V lost 0 bases to trimming and J lost 8 bases, with 15 bases between them. The CDR3 runs 15 residues. Per germline, CDR1 SGDLS and CDR2 YYNGEE. The DNA for the CDR3 is TGTGCCAGCAGCGTAGAAGATATACCCCTCCATGAGCAGTTCTTC. Translated: CASSVEDIPLHEQFF.

This clone was seen once. The chain is built from TRBV7-7 and TRBJ2-5; D assignment may be TRBD1 or TRBD2 (6 bases each). V was shortened by 1 base and J by 2 bases, with 11 bases between the two germline ends. The CDR3 covers 15 residues. CDR1 SSHAT and CDR2 FNYEAQ come from the germline V gene (reference sequence). Written as DNA, the CDR3 is TGTGCCAGCAGCTTAGTAGGAGGGGGTCAAGAGACCCAGTACTTC. It encodes CASSLVGGGQETQYF.

The gene calls are TRBV6-1 and TRBJ2-2; 10 bases agree with TRBD1. Germline-derived CDR1 and CDR2 are MNHNS and SASEGT. Germline trimming cut 4 bases from V and 1 base from J; bases unmatched to any gene: 6. This CDR3 has 17 amino acids. The CDR3 DNA follows: TGTGCCAGCAGTGTCGACAGGGGGCCAGTGAACACCGGGGAGCTGTTTTTT. Encoded protein: CASSVDRGPVNTGELFF.

The V gene is TRBV18, the J gene TRBJ1-1; tentative D call: TRBD1 (5 bases). Germline lookup yields CDR1 KGHSH and CDR2 LQKENI. Trimming took off 6 bases at V and 5 bases at J, with 19 bases between the two ends. This CDR3 contains 15 residues. CDR3 nucleotide sequence: TGTGCCAGCTCCGAGACTTTGGGGGTCCCGACTGAAGCTTTCTTT. Its protein product is CASSETLGVPTEAFF.

The chain employs TRBV5-1 and TRBJ1-1; TRBD1 is a possible D gene (5 bases). This CDR3 contains 14 residues. In germline, CDR1 is SGHRS, CDR2 YFSETQ. V was pared by 1 base and J by 3 bases, with 10 bases between. The CDR3 reads CASSLSPGHTEAFF. The CDR3 DNA reads TGCGCCAGCAGCTTGAGCCCGGGGCACACTGAAGCTTTCTTT.

Written as DNA, the CDR3 is TGTGCCAGCAGCCAAGATAAAGGGTGGACTGAAGCTTTCTTT. This gives the protein CASSQDKGWTEAFF. The gene calls are TRBV4-2 and TRBJ1-1; no definite D call. The CDR3 consists of 14 residues. Germline CDR1 is LGHNA and CDR2 is YNFKEQ. Trimming took off 0 bases at V and 5 bases at J, with 10 bases between the two ends.

The count of this clone is one. The rearrangement links TRBV7-2 to TRBJ2-3; D gene uncertain. The CDR3 is 13 residues long. Trimming took off 0 bases at V and 6 bases at J, with 7 bases between the two ends. Per germline, CDR1 SGHTA and CDR2 FQGNSA. CDR3 nucleotides: TGTGCCAGCAGCTTAGCGGGGTGGGATACGCAGTATTTT. It encodes CASSLAGWDTQYF.

This clone is a singleton in its sample. This chain's CDR3 is CASSQVTGLDQPQHF. DNA for the CDR3: TGTGCCAGCAGCCAAGTGACAGGGCTCGACCAGCCCCAGCATTTT. The genes are TRBV3-1 (or the pseudogene TRBV3-2) and TRBJ1-5; 7 positions match TRBD1. V gave up 1 base and J gave up 7 bases; unmatched junction bases: 7. This CDR3 is built from 15 residues. Germline loops: CDR1 LGHDT, CDR2 YNNKEL (reference sequence).

The gene calls are TRBV2 and TRBJ2-7, with D possibly matching TRBD1 (6 bases). CDR1 and CDR2 from the germline V gene are SNHLY and FYNNEI. The CDR3 has 14 residues. V lost 3 bases to trimming and J lost 2 bases, with 11 bases between them. In DNA form, the CDR3 reads TGTGCCAGCAGTGACCAGGGGTTGACCTACGAGCAGTACTTC. Its translation: CASSDQGLTYEQYF.

This clone came up once. The gene calls are TRBV4-3 and TRBJ1-5; D is unclear. V was cut by 0 bases and J by 2 bases, with 17 bases left in between. The germline CDR1 and CDR2 sequences are LGHNA and YSLEER. This CDR3 comprises 18 residues. The chain's CDR3 is CASSQDLPGLRRNQPQHF. In DNA form, the CDR3 reads TGCGCCAGCAGCCAAGATCTTCCGGGGTTGCGACGCAATCAGCCCCAGCATTTT.

V gene TRBV3-1 (or the pseudogene TRBV3-2) combines with J gene TRBJ2-3, with D unclear. Germline V gene lookup returns CDR1 LGHDT and CDR2 YNNKEL (reference sequence). V lost 2 bases to trimming and J lost 5 bases, with 8 bases between them. CDR3 length equals 13 residues. Here the CDR3 DNA reads TGTGCCAGCAGCCAATATGTCGGAGATACGCAGTATTTT. Protein sequence: CASSQYVGDTQYF.